Below, 13 T cell receptor beta chains from the same sample are listed, as sequenced in a study of T cell changes during pregnancy in multiple sclerosis. Profiled with immunoSEQ multiplex PCR; TCRdb holds only in-frame clones, not every one. The sample yields some 74,000 clones, almost 95% seen once. The sequencing here drew on peripheral blood, taken before pregnancy. The receptor set was obtained from a female donor with multiple sclerosis, enrolled in a pregnancy study.

CDR3 coding DNA: TGCAGCTCAACCGGACTAGCTTACAATGAGCAGTTCTTC. Translation gives CSSTGLAYNEQFF. The chain recombines TRBV29-1 with TRBJ2-1; TRBD2 matches at 8 bases. The CDR3 loop spans 13 amino acids. J gave up 4 bases and V 8 bases, and 7 bases lay outside the gene matches. CDR1 is SQVTM, CDR2 ANQGSEA, per germline.

This chain links TRBV7-9 with TRBJ1-1, with 10 bases that match TRBD1. The CDR3 consists of 14 residues. The J segment lost 3 bases and the V segment lost 4 bases, leaving 2 bases of the junction unmatched. Germline CDR1 and CDR2: SEHNR and FQNEAQ (reference sequence). The DNA for the CDR3 is TGTGCCAGCAGCTCAGGACAGGGGGACACTGAAGCTTTCTTT. Its translation: CASSSGQGDTEAFF. The full variable domain, completed using reference TRBV7-9 and TRBJ1-1, is DTGVSQNPRHKITKRGQNVTFRCDPISEHNRLYWYRQTLGQGPEFLTYFQNEAQLEKSRLLSDRFSAERPKGSFSTLEIQRTEQGDSAMYLCASSSGQGDTEAFFGQGTRLTVV.

This chain uses TRBV7-6 with TRBJ1-4, with D possibly TRBD1 on 5 matching bases. CDR3 length equals 14 residues. The ends were cut back, 0 bases at V and 5 bases at J, with 7 bases in the middle. Germline values: CDR1 SGHVS, CDR2 FNYEAQ. Here the CDR3 DNA reads TGTGCCAGCAGCTTAGCAGGGGCCAATGAAAAACTGTTTTTT. Its translation is CASSLAGANEKLFF.

This clone was seen once. The chain has TRBV10-2 and TRBJ2-2, with D possibly matching TRBD1 (6 bases). The V and J ends lost 9 bases and 0 bases respectively, with 11 bases between them. The germline V gene encodes CDR1 WSHSY and CDR2 SAAADI. The length of the CDR3 is 14 residues. As DNA, the CDR3 is TGCGCCAGTCTACAGGGTTCGAACACCGGGGAGCTGTTTTTT. It is translated as CASLQGSNTGELFF.

The V gene is TRBV2, the J gene TRBJ2-5; 7 nucleotides line up with TRBD1. Trimming at V came to 6 bases and at J to 4 bases, leaving 11 bases not matched to a gene. The germline gives CDR1 SNHLY, CDR2 FYNNEI. The CDR3 runs 15 residues. CDR3 DNA sequence: TGTGCCAGCAGGTCAGGACAGGACCCTCTAGAGACCCAGTACTTC. This codes for CASRSGQDPLETQYF. The whole variable domain, remainder taken from reference TRBV2 and TRBJ2-5, is EPEVTQTPSHQVTQMGQEVILRCVPISNHLYFYWYRQILGQKVEFLVSFYNNEISEKSEIFDDQFSVERPDGSNFTLKIRSTKLEDSAMYFCASRSGQDPLETQYFGPGTRLLVL.

CDR3 amino acids: CASLPPGLAGSSYEQYF. The CDR3 DNA reads TGTGCCAGCCTACCCCCGGGACTAGCGGGATCCTCCTACGAGCAGTACTTC. This chain links TRBV28 with TRBJ2-7; 13 bases are shared with TRBD2. The CDR3 consists of 17 residues. The germline V gene has CDR1 MDHEN and CDR2 SYDVKM. Losses at the gene ends were 8 bases for V and 0 bases for J; bases not matched to a gene: 10.

The DNA for the CDR3 is TGTGCCAGCTCACCTAGCGATACGCAGTATTTT. It specifies CASSPSDTQYF. The chain has TRBV18 and TRBJ2-3; D call uncertain. CDR3 length: 11 residues. Germline CDR1 is KGHSH and CDR2 is LQKENI. Deletions cut 3 bases from V and 6 bases from J, with 4 bases between. The full variable domain, completed using reference TRBV18 and TRBJ2-3, is NAGVMQNPRHLVRRRGQEARLRCSPMKGHSHVYWYRQLPEEGLKFMVYLQKENIIDESGMPKERFSAEFPKEGPSILRIQQVVRGDSAAYFCASSPSDTQYFGPGTRLTVL.

The V gene is TRBV11-3, the J gene TRBJ2-1, with 11 nucleotides matching TRBD2. This CDR3 contains 19 residues. The V gene's germline CDR1 is SGHNT and CDR2 YENEEA. Trimming at V came to 1 base and at J to 1 base, leaving 9 bases not matched to a gene. The CDR3 is CASSLAGTSGSKSYNEQFF. CDR3 DNA: TGTGCCAGCAGCTTAGCAGGTACTAGCGGGAGCAAGTCCTACAATGAGCAGTTCTTC.

This chain uses TRBV5-4 with TRBJ2-7; 7 bases line up with TRBD1. The germline V gene encodes CDR1 SGHNT and CDR2 YYREEE (reference sequence). The trim removed 3 bases at V and 5 bases at J, leaving 8 bases unmatched. CDR3 size: 14 residues. The CDR3 bases are TGTGCCAGCAGCTACTTACAGGGGATTAACGAGCAGTACTTC. It translates to CASSYLQGINEQYF. Together with reference TRBV5-4 and TRBJ2-7, the CDR3 gives the full variable domain: ETGVTQSPTHLIKTRGQQVTLRCSSQSGHNTVSWYQQALGQGPQFIFQYYREEENGRGNFPPRFSGLQFPNYSSELNVNALELDDSALYLCASSYLQGINEQYFGPGTRLTVT.

The CDR3 sequence is CASSYGTGEQYF. DNA of the CDR3: TGTGCCAGCAGCTACGGGACAGGCGAGCAGTACTTC. The chain links TRBV7-2 to TRBJ2-7; TRBD1 matches 8 bases. Germline CDR1 reads SGHTA; CDR2 reads FQGNSA. The V and J ends lost 4 bases and 6 bases, in that order; junction bases with no gene match: 2. The CDR3 is 12 residues long.

V and J are TRBV4-2 and TRBJ2-3; D remains unclear. Deletions cut 0 bases from V and 6 bases from J, with 10 bases between. Per the germline V gene, CDR1 is LGHNA and CDR2 is YNFKEQ. The CDR3 sequence is 14 residues long. The CDR3 spells CASSQEALSDTQYF. Here the CDR3 DNA reads TGTGCCAGCAGCCAAGAAGCCCTTTCTGATACGCAGTATTTT.

The V gene is TRBV9, the J gene TRBJ2-5; TRBD1 is a possible D gene (6 bases). This CDR3 is built from 13 residues. V was clipped by 1 base and J by 4 bases, with 8 bases between them. Looked up from germline, CDR1 is SGDLS and CDR2 is YYNGEE. CDR3 amino acids: CASSVIGGETQYF. The CDR3, as DNA: TGTGCCAGCAGCGTAATAGGGGGAGAGACCCAGTACTTC. The whole variable domain, filled in from reference TRBV9 and TRBJ2-5, reads DSGVTQTPKHLITATGQRVTLRCSPRSGDLSVYWYQQSLDQGLQFLIQYYNGEERAKGNILERFSAQQFPDLHSELNLSSLELGDSALYFCASSVIGGETQYFGPGTRLLVL.

The chain recombines TRBV28 with TRBJ2-7; 12 nucleotides align to TRBD1. The ends lost 2 bases at V and 2 bases at J; junction bases unmatched: 7. This CDR3 contains 17 residues. In germline, CDR1 is MDHEN, CDR2 SYDVKM. The DNA for the CDR3 is TGTGCCAGCAGTTTACTCCGAGGGACAGGGGGCCCCTACGAGCAGTACTTC. Translation gives CASSLLRGTGGPYEQYF.